Listed below are T cell receptor beta chains from one sample, sequenced in a study of cytomegalovirus exposure and HLA in healthy donors. TCRdb's copy holds only in-frame clones and misses some; the assay was immunoSEQ multiplex PCR. There are approximately 140,000 clones in the sample; around 80% occur only once, and about 3.2% lies in the top ten. Material: PBMCs. These receptors came from a man aged 18 to 30 in good health and CMV-seropositive. Each CDR3 is given with its conserved first and last residue. The D gene is left open where the match is weak. A clone size is listed for some rows: how often the clone was seen (once, few, many), or a class if it is expanded.

TRBV2	NA	once	14	TRBJ2-1	TGTGCCAGCACGGGTACAGGGAAATACAATGAGCAGTTCTTC	CASTGTGKYNEQFF
TRBV6-1	TRBD2	once	13	TRBJ2-3	TGTGCCAGCAGCGGGGACTACTTGCGAACGCAGTATTTT	CASSGDYLRTQYF
TRBV6-6	TRBD1	NA	15	TRBJ1-1	TGTGCCAGCAGTACTACACCGGGACAGGCAATCGGGGCTTTCTTT	CASSTTPGQAIGAFF
TRBV6-5	NA	few	14	TRBJ1-1	TGTGCCAGCAGATCACTTCAGGGGAACACTGAAGCTTTCTTT	CASRSLQGNTEAFF
TRBV11-2	NA	NA	15	TRBJ1-1	TGTGCCAGCTCCCAGAGTGGGGGCTCGGGTACTGAAGCTTTCTTT	CASSQSGGSGTEAFF
TRBV15	NA	NA	14	TRBJ1-5	TGTGCCACCAGCACCGAGGGCGGGAATCAGCCCCAGCATTTT	CATSTEGGNQPQHF
TRBV7-9	NA	NA	16	TRBJ2-2	TGTGCCAGCAGGATAGACTACGCCGCGAACACCGGGGAGCTGTTTTTT	CASRIDYAANTGELFF
TRBV7-6	NA	once	17	TRBJ2-1	TGTGCCAGCAGCTTAACCTATCACGGGGGCTCCTACAATGAGCAGTTCTTC	CASSLTYHGGSYNEQFF
TRBV30	TRBD1	NA	15	TRBJ2-3	TGTGCCTGGAGCCTCCCGACAGGGTTCACAGATACGCAGTATTTT	CAWSLPTGFTDTQYF
TRBV5-1	NA	NA	17	TRBJ2-6	TGCGCCAGCAGCCCCAGGGCCAGCAGCTCTGGGGCCAACGTCCTGACTTTC	CASSPRASSSGANVLTF
TRBV5-1	NA	NA	15	TRBJ1-2	TGCGCCAGCAGCTTGGTGGCCGACGAGGACTATGGCTACACCTTC	CASSLVADEDYGYTF
TRBV10-1	NA	NA	12	TRBJ2-7	TGCGCCAGCAGCGGGAGTGGATACGAGCAGTACTTC	CASSGSGYEQYF
TRBV4-2	NA	few	13	TRBJ1-1	TGTGCCAGCAGCCAACGAGAGAACACTGAAGCTTTCTTT	CASSQRENTEAFF
TRBV29-1	TRBD1	once	13	TRBJ2-7	TGCAGCGCCTGGGGACAGGGAAGCTACGAGCAGTACTTC	CSAWGQGSYEQYF
TRBV7-8	TRBD1	NA	16	TRBJ1-2	TGTGCCAGCAGCTTAGACCTAACAGGGGGTGGTTATGGCTACACCTTC	CASSLDLTGGGYGYTF
TRBV9	NA	NA	15	TRBJ2-2	TGTGCCAGCAGCGCCCAACAGGAGAACACCGGGGAGCTGTTTTTT	CASSAQQENTGELFF
TRBV5-6	TRBD2	NA	12	TRBJ2-7	TGTGCCAGCAGCTATGCGGGGGTAGTGCAGTACTTC	CASSYAGVVQYF
TRBV2	NA	NA	14	TRBJ1-2	TGTGCCAGCATGGACGGACAAGACCCACGGAGCTACACCTTC	CASMDGQDPRSYTF
TRBV5-1	TRBD1	NA	15	TRBJ2-1	TGCGCCAGCAGCTTAAGGACAGGGATGTACAATGAGCAGTTCTTC	CASSLRTGMYNEQFF
TRBV25-1	NA	NA	13	TRBJ1-1	TGTGCCAGCAGGGGGTGGGGAGGCACTGAAGCTTTCTTT	CASRGWGGTEAFF
TRBV6-1	NA	few	13	TRBJ1-1	TGTGCCAGCAGTTCTCGACAGCACACTGAAGCTTTCTTT	CASSSRQHTEAFF
TRBV5-1	NA	NA	14	TRBJ2-3	TGCGCCAGCAGCGCTGGGGAGGCAGCGGGTACGCAGTATTTT	CASSAGEAAGTQYF
TRBV12-2	NA	NA	19	TRBJ1-5	TGTGCAAGTCCCCAAGGGGAGGGGCAGGGGTTTTATAGCAATCAGCCCCAGCATTTT	CASPQGEGQGFYSNQPQHF
TRBV7-9	NA	NA	12	TRBJ2-5	TGTTCCAGCAGCTTCCAGGAAGAGACCCAGTACTTC	CSSSFQEETQYF
TRBV4-1	TRBD2	few	20	TRBJ2-1	TGCGCCAGCAGCCAAGATCCGGGACTAGCCCTTGTTGGGGGAGACAATGAGCAGTTCTTC	CASSQDPGLALVGGDNEQFF
TRBV19	TRBD2	NA	15	TRBJ2-1	TGTGCCAGTTCCACGACTAGCGGAACCTACAATGAGCAGTTCTTC	CASSTTSGTYNEQFF
TRBV28	NA	NA	15	TRBJ1-1	TGTGCCAGCCCGCCGGGCCTTGGGGCGAGTCCTGAAGCTTTCTTT	CASPPGLGASPEAFF
TRBV28	NA	NA	18	TRBJ1-3	TGTGCCAGCACCTGGGGGGTAGGCCTTGAGAACTCTGGAAACACCATATATTTT	CASTWGVGLENSGNTIYF
TRBV7-2	NA	NA	16	TRBJ2-1	TGTGCCAGCAGCCTACCCGGCGGTCCTCACCGGAATGAGCAGTTCTTC	CASSLPGGPHRNEQFF
TRBV27	TRBD2	once	14	TRBJ2-7	TGTGCCAGCAGTTTTGGGACTAGCGGGAAAGAGCAGTACTTC	CASSFGTSGKEQYF
TRBV5-1	TRBD2	NA	16	TRBJ2-7	TGCGCCAGCAGCTTGGAACTAGCGGGAGGTACCTACGAGCAGTACTTC	CASSLELAGGTYEQYF
TRBV5-1	TRBD2	NA	15	TRBJ2-3	TGCGCCAGCTTCACCGGGACTAGCGGCACAGATACGCAGTATTTT	CASFTGTSGTDTQYF
TRBV5-1	TRBD2	NA	15	TRBJ2-1	TGCGCCAGCAGCTGGACTAGCGGGAGTTTAAATGAGCAGTTCTTC	CASSWTSGSLNEQFF
TRBV6-5	NA	once	15	TRBJ1-1	TGTGCCAGCAGTTCTCGTGGAGGGCTGAACACTGAAGCTTTCTTT	CASSSRGGLNTEAFF
TRBV6-5	TRBD1	NA	14	TRBJ2-7	TGTGCCAGCACATCCGGGCAGGGGGCAAACGAGCAGTACTTC	CASTSGQGANEQYF
TRBV6-5	TRBD1	NA	16	TRBJ2-7	TGTGCCAGCAGTTACTCGGCCGGGACAGGACTATACGAGCAGTACTTC	CASSYSAGTGLYEQYF
TRBV30	NA	NA	14	TRBJ2-7	TGTGCCTGGAGTGTCTCCTCTGGGGGGTACGAGCAGTACTTC	CAWSVSSGGYEQYF
TRBV4-1	TRBD2	NA	15	TRBJ2-5	TGCGCCAGCAGCCAAGATAGCGGGATAGGGGAGACCCAGTACTTC	CASSQDSGIGETQYF
TRBV27	TRBD1	few	18	TRBJ2-1	TGTGCCAGCAGTTTTTCGGACAGGGGGCGCAGGTTCTACAATGAGCAGTTCTTC	CASSFSDRGRRFYNEQFF
TRBV6-5	NA	NA	14	TRBJ1-2	TGTGCCAGCAGTTCCCCGACTGGAGCCTATGGCTACACCTTC	CASSSPTGAYGYTF
TRBV6-6	NA	NA	16	TRBJ2-7	TGTGCCAGCACCCAATTGAGACAGGCAGAGGCGGACGAGCAGTACTTC	CASTQLRQAEADEQYF
TRBV6-1	NA	few	13	TRBJ1-5	TGTGCCAGCAGTGAGGCGTCAGGTCAGCCCCAGCATTTT	CASSEASGQPQHF
TRBV19	NA	NA	12	TRBJ1-5	TGTGCCGTTCGAGGCCAGGGGAAACCCCAGCATTTT	CAVRGQGKPQHF
TRBV2	NA	NA	15	TRBJ2-2	TGTGCCAGCATATGGGCAGAGGGATCATCCGGGGAGCTGTTTTTT	CASIWAEGSSGELFF
TRBV5-6	TRBD1	NA	13	TRBJ1-1	TGTGCCGGACACAGGGGCCCGAACACTGAAGCTTTCTTT	CAGHRGPNTEAFF
TRBV4-1	NA	few	17	TRBJ2-7	TGCGCCAGCAGCCAACCTTACACAGGGCGAGGAACCTACGAGCAGTACTTC	CASSQPYTGRGTYEQYF
TRBV4-2	NA	NA	14	TRBJ2-5	TGTGCCAGCAGCCAAGCCCGGGGTCAAGAGACCCAGTACTTC	CASSQARGQETQYF
TRBV29-1	NA	NA	13	TRBJ1-1	TGCAGCGTTGAGGTTAACAGGGACACTGAAGCTTTCTTT	CSVEVNRDTEAFF
TRBV11-2	TRBD1	NA	16	TRBJ2-5	TGTGCCAGCAGCTCCGGACAGGGTGAAGGCCCAGAGACCCAGTACTTC	CASSSGQGEGPETQYF
TRBV14	TRBD1	NA	14	TRBJ1-2	TGTGCCAGCAGCCTATGGACAGGGGACTATGGCTACACCTTC	CASSLWTGDYGYTF
TRBV7-6	TRBD2	NA	15	TRBJ2-3	TGTGCCAGCAGCTTGGGACTAGCGGGGGGCGATACGCAGTATTTT	CASSLGLAGGDTQYF
TRBV9	TRBD1	NA	15	TRBJ2-7	TGTGCCAGCAGCCTCGGACAGGAGAGTACGAAAGAGCAGTACTTC	CASSLGQESTKEQYF
TRBV2	TRBD2	NA	16	TRBJ2-3	TGTGCCAGCACCCTTACTAGCGGGAGGGCCACAGATACGCAGTATTTT	CASTLTSGRATDTQYF